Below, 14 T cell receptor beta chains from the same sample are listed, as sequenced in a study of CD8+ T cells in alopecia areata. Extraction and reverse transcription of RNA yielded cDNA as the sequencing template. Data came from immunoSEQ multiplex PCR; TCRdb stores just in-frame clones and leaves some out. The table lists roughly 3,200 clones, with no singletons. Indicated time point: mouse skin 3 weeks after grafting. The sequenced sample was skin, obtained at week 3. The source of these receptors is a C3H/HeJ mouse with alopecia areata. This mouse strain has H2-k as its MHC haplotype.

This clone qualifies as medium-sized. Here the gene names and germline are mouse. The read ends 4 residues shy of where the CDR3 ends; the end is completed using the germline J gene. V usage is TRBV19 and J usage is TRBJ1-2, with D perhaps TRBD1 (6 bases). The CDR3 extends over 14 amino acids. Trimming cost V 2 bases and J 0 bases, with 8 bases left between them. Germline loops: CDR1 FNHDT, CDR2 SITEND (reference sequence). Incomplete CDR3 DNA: TGTGCCAGCAGTATGGACAGTGCAAACTCC. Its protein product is CASSMDSANS. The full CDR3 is CASSMDSANSDYTF.

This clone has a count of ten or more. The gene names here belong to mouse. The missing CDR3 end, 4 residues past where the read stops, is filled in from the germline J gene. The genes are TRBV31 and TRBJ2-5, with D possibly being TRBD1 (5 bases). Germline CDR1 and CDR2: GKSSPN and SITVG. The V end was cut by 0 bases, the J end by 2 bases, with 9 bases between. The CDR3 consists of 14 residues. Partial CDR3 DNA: TGTGCCTGGAGTCTAGTTAGGGGCCAAGAC. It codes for CAWSLVRGQD. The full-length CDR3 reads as CAWSLVRGQDTQYF.

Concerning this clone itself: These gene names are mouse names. CDR3 protein: CASSLYSSYEQYF. The CDR3 bases that were read are TGTGCCAGCAGCCTCTACAGCTCCTAT. The chain recombines TRBV2 with TRBJ2-7; D is uncertain. The missing CDR3 end, 4 residues past where the read stops, is filled in from the germline J gene. This CDR3 spans 13 amino acids. Germline V gives CDR1 LGHNA, CDR2 YSYQKL. Trimming cost V 4 bases and J 0 bases, with 7 bases left between them.

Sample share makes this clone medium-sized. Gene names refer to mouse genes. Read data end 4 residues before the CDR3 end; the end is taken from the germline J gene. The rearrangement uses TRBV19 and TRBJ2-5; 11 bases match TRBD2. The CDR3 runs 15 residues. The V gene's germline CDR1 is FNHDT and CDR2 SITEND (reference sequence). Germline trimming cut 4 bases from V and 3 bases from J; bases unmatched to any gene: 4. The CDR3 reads CASSRTGGLQDTQYF. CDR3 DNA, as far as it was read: TGTGCCAGCAGTCGGACTGGGGGGTTACAAGAC.

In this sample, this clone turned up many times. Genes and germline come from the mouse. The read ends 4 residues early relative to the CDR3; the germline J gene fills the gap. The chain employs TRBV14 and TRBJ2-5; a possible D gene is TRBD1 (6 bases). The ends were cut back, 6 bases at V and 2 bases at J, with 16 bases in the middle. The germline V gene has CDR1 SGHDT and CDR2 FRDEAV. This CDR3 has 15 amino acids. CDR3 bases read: TGTGCCAGCACCTCCCTCCGGGACATCCAAGAC. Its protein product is CASTSLRDIQD. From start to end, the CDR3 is CASTSLRDIQDTQYF.

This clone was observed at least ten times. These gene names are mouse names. CDR3 in amino acids: CTCSAGQGNTEVFF. The CDR3 DNA, read in part, is TGCACCTGCAGTGCAGGTCAGGGGAACACA. The gene calls are TRBV1 and TRBJ1-1, with TRBD1 as a possible D gene (5 bases). The CDR3 end lies 4 residues beyond the end of the read and is filled in from the germline J gene. V lost 1 base and J lost 1, with 7 bases in between. CDR1 and CDR2 from the germline V gene are NSQYPW and LRSPGD (reference sequence). This CDR3 has 14 residues.

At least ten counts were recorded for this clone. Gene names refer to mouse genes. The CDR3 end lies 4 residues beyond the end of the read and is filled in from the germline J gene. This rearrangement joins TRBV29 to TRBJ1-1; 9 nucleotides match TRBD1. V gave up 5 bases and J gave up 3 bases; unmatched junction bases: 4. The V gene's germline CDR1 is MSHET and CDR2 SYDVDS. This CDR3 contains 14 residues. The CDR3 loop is CASSTGGADTEVFF. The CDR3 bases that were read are TGTGCTAGCAGTACAGGGGGCGCCGACACA.

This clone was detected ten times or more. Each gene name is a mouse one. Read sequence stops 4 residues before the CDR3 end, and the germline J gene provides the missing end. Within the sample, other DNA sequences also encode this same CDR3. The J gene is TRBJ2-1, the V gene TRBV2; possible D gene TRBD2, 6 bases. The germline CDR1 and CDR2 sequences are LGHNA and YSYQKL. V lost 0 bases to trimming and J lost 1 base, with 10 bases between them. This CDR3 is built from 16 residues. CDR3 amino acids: CASSQEGGGNYAEQFF. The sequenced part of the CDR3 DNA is TGTGCCAGCAGCCAAGAGGGGGGAGGGAACTATGCT.

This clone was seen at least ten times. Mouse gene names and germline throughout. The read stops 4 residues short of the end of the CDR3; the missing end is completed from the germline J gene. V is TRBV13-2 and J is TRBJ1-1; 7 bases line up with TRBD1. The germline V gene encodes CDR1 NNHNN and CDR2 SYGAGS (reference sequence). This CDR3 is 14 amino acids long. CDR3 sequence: CASGDATGRTEVFF. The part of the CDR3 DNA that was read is TGTGCCAGCGGTGATGCGACAGGGAGGACA.

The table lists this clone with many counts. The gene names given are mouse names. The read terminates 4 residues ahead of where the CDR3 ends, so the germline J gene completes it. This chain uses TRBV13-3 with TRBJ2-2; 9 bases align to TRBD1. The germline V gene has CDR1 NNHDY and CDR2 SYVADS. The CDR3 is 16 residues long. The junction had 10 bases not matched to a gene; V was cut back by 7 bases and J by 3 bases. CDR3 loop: CASQGGTGKDTGQLYF. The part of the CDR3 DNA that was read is TGTGCCAGCCAAGGGGGGACAGGGAAGGACACCGGG.

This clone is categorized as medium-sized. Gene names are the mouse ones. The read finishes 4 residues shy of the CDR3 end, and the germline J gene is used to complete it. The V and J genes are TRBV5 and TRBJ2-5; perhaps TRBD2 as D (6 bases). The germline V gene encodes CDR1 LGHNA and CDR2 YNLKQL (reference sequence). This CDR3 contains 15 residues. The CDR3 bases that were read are TGTGCCAGCAGCCAAGATTGGGGGTATAGAGAC. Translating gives CASSQDWGYRD. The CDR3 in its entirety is CASSQDWGYRDTQYF.

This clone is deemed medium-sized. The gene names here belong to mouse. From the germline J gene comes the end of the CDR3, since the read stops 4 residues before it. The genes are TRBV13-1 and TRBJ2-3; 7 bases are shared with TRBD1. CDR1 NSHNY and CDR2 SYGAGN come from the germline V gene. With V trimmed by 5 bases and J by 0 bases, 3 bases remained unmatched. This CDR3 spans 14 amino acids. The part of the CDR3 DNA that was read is TGTGCCAGCAGGAGGGACAGAAGTGCAGAA. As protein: CASRRDRSAE. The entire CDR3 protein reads CASRRDRSAETLYF.

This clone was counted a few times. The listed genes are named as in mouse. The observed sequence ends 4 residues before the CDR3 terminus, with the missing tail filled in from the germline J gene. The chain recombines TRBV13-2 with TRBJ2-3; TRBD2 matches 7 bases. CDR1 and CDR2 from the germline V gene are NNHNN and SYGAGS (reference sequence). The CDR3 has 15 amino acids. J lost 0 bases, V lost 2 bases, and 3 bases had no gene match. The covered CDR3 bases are TGTGCCAGCGGTGAACTGGGGCCTAGTGCAGAA. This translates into CASGELGPSAE. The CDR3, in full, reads CASGELGPSAETLYF.

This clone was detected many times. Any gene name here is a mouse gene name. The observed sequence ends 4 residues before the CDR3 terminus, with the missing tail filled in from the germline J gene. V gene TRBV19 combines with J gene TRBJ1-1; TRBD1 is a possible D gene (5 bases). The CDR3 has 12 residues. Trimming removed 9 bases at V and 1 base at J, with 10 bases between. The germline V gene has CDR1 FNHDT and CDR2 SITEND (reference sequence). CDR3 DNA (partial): TGTGCCACCACCGGGGGGAACACA. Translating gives CATTGGNT. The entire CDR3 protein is CATTGGNTEVFF.